These T cell receptor beta chains were read from a single sample in a study of T cell responses to AZD1222 COVID-19 vaccine. Profiling relied on immunoSEQ multiplex PCR, and the TCRdb table lists in-frame clones only, not all of them. The sample has some 92,000 clones; about 90% are singletons. The input for sequencing was peripheral blood, taken on day 0 of AZD1222 vaccination. The source is an adult in good health. Both conserved end residues are part of each CDR3. The D gene is left open where the match is weak. Rows may omit the clone size; those that give it use once, few, many or a size class.

d_call: TRBD1; cdr3_length: 16; j_call: TRBJ2-1; clone_size: NA; v_call: TRBV27; cdr3_aa: CASSLKGTGTYNEQFF; cdr3_nt: TGTGCCAGCAGTTTAAAAGGGACAGGGACCTACAATGAGCAGTTCTTC
d_call: NA; cdr3_length: 13; j_call: TRBJ1-6; clone_size: NA; v_call: TRBV3-1/TRBV3-2; cdr3_aa: CASSQDRGSPLHF; cdr3_nt: TGTGCCAGCAGCCAAGATCGAGGTTCACCCCTCCACTTT
d_call: NA; cdr3_length: 14; j_call: TRBJ1-1; clone_size: NA; v_call: TRBV28; cdr3_aa: CASSRGGTDTEAFF; cdr3_nt: TGTGCCAGCAGCCGAGGGGGGACCGACACTGAAGCTTTCTTT
d_call: NA; cdr3_length: 13; j_call: TRBJ2-1; clone_size: NA; v_call: TRBV21-1; cdr3_aa: CASRPEGGDKQFF; cdr3_nt: TGTGCCAGCCGACCCGAGGGAGGGGACAAGCAGTTCTTC
d_call: TRBD1; cdr3_length: 13; j_call: TRBJ1-2; clone_size: NA; v_call: TRBV2; cdr3_aa: CASTQTGNYGYTF; cdr3_nt: TGTGCCAGCACCCAGACAGGGAACTATGGCTACACCTTC
d_call: TRBD2; cdr3_length: 14; j_call: TRBJ2-2; clone_size: NA; v_call: TRBV7-9; cdr3_aa: CASSLLAGSGELFF; cdr3_nt: TGTGCCAGCAGTTTGCTAGCGGGGTCCGGGGAGCTGTTTTTT
d_call: NA; cdr3_length: 15; j_call: TRBJ2-7; clone_size: NA; v_call: TRBV9; cdr3_aa: CASSQRAGFSYEQYF; cdr3_nt: TGTGCCAGCAGCCAGAGGGCAGGGTTCTCCTACGAGCAGTACTTC
d_call: TRBD1; cdr3_length: 16; j_call: TRBJ1-4; clone_size: once; v_call: TRBV7-6; cdr3_aa: CASSLAVGTGAEKLFF; cdr3_nt: TGTGCCAGCAGCTTAGCAGTTGGGACAGGGGCTGAAAAACTGTTTTTT
d_call: NA; cdr3_length: 14; j_call: TRBJ2-2; clone_size: NA; v_call: TRBV2; cdr3_aa: CASRGEVVGGELFF; cdr3_nt: TGTGCCAGCAGGGGCGAGGTGGTGGGCGGGGAGCTGTTTTTT
d_call: NA; cdr3_length: 16; j_call: TRBJ1-3; clone_size: NA; v_call: TRBV19; cdr3_aa: CASRPRGSQSGNTIYF; cdr3_nt: TGTGCCAGTAGGCCCAGGGGTTCCCAATCTGGAAACACCATATATTTT
d_call: NA; cdr3_length: 16; j_call: TRBJ1-1; clone_size: NA; v_call: TRBV11-2; cdr3_aa: CASSKRGSGWVTEAFF; cdr3_nt: TGTGCCAGCAGCAAGAGGGGTTCTGGTTGGGTCACTGAAGCTTTCTTT
d_call: TRBD2; cdr3_length: 14; j_call: TRBJ2-5; clone_size: NA; v_call: TRBV7-8; cdr3_aa: CASSLGVAGETQYF; cdr3_nt: TGTGCCAGCAGCTTAGGGGTAGCGGGGGAGACCCAGTACTTC
d_call: TRBD2; cdr3_length: 16; j_call: TRBJ2-3; clone_size: NA; v_call: TRBV5-1; cdr3_aa: CASSQLAGGVADTQYF; cdr3_nt: TGCGCCAGCAGCCAATTAGCGGGAGGGGTCGCAGATACGCAGTATTTT
d_call: TRBD1; cdr3_length: 15; j_call: TRBJ1-1; clone_size: NA; v_call: TRBV19; cdr3_aa: CASSPWDRGQAEAFF; cdr3_nt: TGTGCCAGTAGTCCCTGGGACAGGGGGCAAGCTGAAGCTTTCTTT
d_call: NA; cdr3_length: 13; j_call: TRBJ1-1; clone_size: NA; v_call: TRBV2; cdr3_aa: CASSAVGRAEAFF; cdr3_nt: TGTGCCAGCAGTGCAGTTGGACGTGCTGAAGCTTTCTTT
d_call: TRBD2; cdr3_length: 15; j_call: TRBJ2-2; clone_size: NA; v_call: TRBV7-8; cdr3_aa: CASSPGGRGTGELFF; cdr3_nt: TGTGCCAGCAGCCCGGGGGGGCGGGGCACCGGGGAGCTGTTTTTT
d_call: NA; cdr3_length: 16; j_call: TRBJ1-5; clone_size: NA; v_call: TRBV2; cdr3_aa: CASSDFRWDNNQPQHF; cdr3_nt: TGTGCCAGCAGTGACTTCCGTTGGGACAACAATCAGCCCCAGCATTTT
d_call: NA; cdr3_length: 15; j_call: TRBJ1-1; clone_size: NA; v_call: TRBV4-1; cdr3_aa: CASRYDSPSNTEAFF; cdr3_nt: TGCGCCAGCAGATACGACAGCCCAAGCAACACTGAAGCTTTCTTT
d_call: TRBD1; cdr3_length: 16; j_call: TRBJ1-1; clone_size: NA; v_call: TRBV5-1; cdr3_aa: CASSLGQVAVNTEAFF; cdr3_nt: TGCGCCAGCAGCTTAGGACAGGTCGCCGTCAACACTGAAGCTTTCTTT
d_call: TRBD1; cdr3_length: 13; j_call: TRBJ1-4; clone_size: NA; v_call: TRBV29-1; cdr3_aa: CSGLSGRGHELFF; cdr3_nt: TGCAGCGGATTGTCGGGGAGGGGGCATGAACTGTTTTTT
d_call: TRBD1; cdr3_length: 13; j_call: TRBJ1-1; clone_size: NA; v_call: TRBV28; cdr3_aa: CASHRGQGTEAFF; cdr3_nt: TGTGCCAGCCATAGGGGGCAGGGTACTGAAGCTTTCTTT
d_call: NA; cdr3_length: 14; j_call: TRBJ1-5; clone_size: NA; v_call: TRBV3-1/TRBV3-2; cdr3_aa: CASSSRGSNQPQHF; cdr3_nt: TGTGCCAGCAGTTCCCGGGGTAGTAATCAGCCCCAGCATTTT
d_call: NA; cdr3_length: 13; j_call: TRBJ1-5; clone_size: NA; v_call: TRBV7-3; cdr3_aa: CASSLYQGQPQHF; cdr3_nt: TGTGCCAGCAGCTTGTATCAGGGCCAGCCCCAGCATTTT
d_call: NA; cdr3_length: 14; j_call: TRBJ1-1; clone_size: NA; v_call: TRBV9; cdr3_aa: CASSVDSVYTEAFF; cdr3_nt: TGTGCCAGCAGCGTCGACAGCGTTTACACTGAAGCTTTCTTT
d_call: NA; cdr3_length: 15; j_call: TRBJ1-4; clone_size: NA; v_call: TRBV28; cdr3_aa: CASTSWTGSNEKLFF; cdr3_nt: TGTGCCAGCACCTCATGGACCGGTTCTAATGAAAAACTGTTTTTT
d_call: TRBD1; cdr3_length: 15; j_call: TRBJ1-3; clone_size: NA; v_call: TRBV19; cdr3_aa: CASRAGTGSGNTIYF; cdr3_nt: TGTGCCAGTAGGGCCGGGACAGGCTCTGGAAACACCATATATTTT
d_call: NA; cdr3_length: 17; j_call: TRBJ1-5; clone_size: NA; v_call: TRBV7-8; cdr3_aa: CASSLDWALAANQPQHF; cdr3_nt: TGTGCCAGCAGCTTAGATTGGGCATTAGCGGCCAATCAGCCCCAGCATTTT
d_call: NA; cdr3_length: 15; j_call: TRBJ2-3; clone_size: once; v_call: TRBV4-3; cdr3_aa: CASSQQLLSTDTQYF; cdr3_nt: TGCGCCAGCAGCCAACAACTCCTCTCCACAGATACGCAGTATTTT
d_call: NA; cdr3_length: 13; j_call: TRBJ1-2; clone_size: once; v_call: TRBV5-5; cdr3_aa: CASKTGSLYGYTF; cdr3_nt: TGTGCCAGCAAAACCGGGTCTCTCTATGGCTACACCTTC
d_call: TRBD2; cdr3_length: 17; j_call: TRBJ2-2; clone_size: NA; v_call: TRBV5-1; cdr3_aa: CASSLAGGVSDTGELFF; cdr3_nt: TGCGCCAGCAGCTTGGCCGGGGGGGTTTCGGACACCGGGGAGCTGTTTTTT
d_call: TRBD2; cdr3_length: 17; j_call: TRBJ2-7; clone_size: NA; v_call: TRBV11-2; cdr3_aa: CASSLDLGERDYYEQYF; cdr3_nt: TGTGCCAGCAGCTTAGATCTAGGGGAAAGGGACTACTACGAGCAGTACTTC
d_call: NA; cdr3_length: 14; j_call: TRBJ1-4; clone_size: NA; v_call: TRBV5-5; cdr3_aa: CASSFEQTNEKLFF; cdr3_nt: TGTGCCAGCAGCTTTGAACAGACAAATGAAAAACTGTTTTTT
d_call: NA; cdr3_length: 15; j_call: TRBJ1-5; clone_size: NA; v_call: TRBV3-1/TRBV3-2; cdr3_aa: CASSPSRTENQPQHF; cdr3_nt: TGTGCCAGCAGCCCCTCCCGGACAGAGAATCAGCCCCAGCATTTT
d_call: TRBD1; cdr3_length: 15; j_call: TRBJ1-2; clone_size: once; v_call: TRBV9; cdr3_aa: CASSVAAGQVYGYTF; cdr3_nt: TGTGCCAGCAGCGTAGCTGCCGGACAGGTTTATGGCTACACCTTC
d_call: TRBD2; cdr3_length: 13; j_call: TRBJ2-5; clone_size: once; v_call: TRBV5-1; cdr3_aa: CASSASGQETQYF; cdr3_nt: TGCGCCAGCAGCGCTAGCGGACAAGAGACCCAGTACTTC
d_call: NA; cdr3_length: 14; j_call: TRBJ2-2; clone_size: once; v_call: TRBV10-3; cdr3_aa: CAISLATNTGELFF; cdr3_nt: TGTGCCATCAGCCTAGCGACGAACACCGGGGAGCTGTTTTTT
d_call: TRBD1; cdr3_length: 14; j_call: TRBJ1-2; clone_size: NA; v_call: TRBV4-2; cdr3_aa: CASSQEGQGVGYTF; cdr3_nt: TGTGCCAGCAGCCAAGAGGGACAGGGGGTTGGCTACACCTTC
d_call: TRBD1; cdr3_length: 14; j_call: TRBJ1-2; clone_size: NA; v_call: TRBV14; cdr3_aa: CASSQGRTGRGYTF; cdr3_nt: TGTGCCAGCAGCCAAGGGAGGACAGGGCGCGGCTACACCTTC
d_call: NA; cdr3_length: 13; j_call: TRBJ2-3; clone_size: NA; v_call: TRBV6-5; cdr3_aa: CASSRADTDTQYF; cdr3_nt: TGTGCCAGCAGTAGGGCGGACACAGATACGCAGTATTTT
d_call: NA; cdr3_length: 13; j_call: TRBJ1-2; clone_size: NA; v_call: TRBV7-2; cdr3_aa: CASSLYGGYGYTF; cdr3_nt: TGTGCCAGCAGCTTATATGGGGGGTATGGCTACACCTTC
d_call: TRBD2; cdr3_length: 15; j_call: TRBJ2-1; clone_size: NA; v_call: TRBV27; cdr3_aa: CASDNPSGSSNEQFF; cdr3_nt: TGTGCCAGCGATAATCCCAGCGGGAGTAGCAATGAGCAGTTCTTC
d_call: TRBD1; cdr3_length: 14; j_call: TRBJ1-5; clone_size: NA; v_call: TRBV6-2/TRBV6-3; cdr3_aa: CASSFGQDYQPQHF; cdr3_nt: TGTGCCAGCAGTTTCGGACAGGACTATCAGCCCCAGCATTTT
d_call: NA; cdr3_length: 15; j_call: TRBJ1-1; clone_size: NA; v_call: TRBV15; cdr3_aa: CATSRDRVGDTEAFF; cdr3_nt: TGTGCCACCAGCAGAGATAGGGTAGGGGACACTGAAGCTTTCTTT
d_call: NA; cdr3_length: 12; j_call: TRBJ1-2; clone_size: NA; v_call: TRBV2; cdr3_aa: CASSNNNYGYTF; cdr3_nt: TGTGCCAGCAGTAACAACAACTATGGCTACACCTTC
d_call: NA; cdr3_length: 14; j_call: TRBJ2-1; clone_size: once; v_call: TRBV7-3; cdr3_aa: CARRGQSPYNEQFF; cdr3_nt: TGTGCCCGGCGGGGACAGTCCCCCTACAATGAGCAGTTCTTC
d_call: NA; cdr3_length: 16; j_call: TRBJ1-3; clone_size: NA; v_call: TRBV7-6; cdr3_aa: CASSLAGVYSGNTIYF; cdr3_nt: TGTGCCAGCAGCTTAGCGGGTGTATACTCTGGAAACACCATATATTTT
d_call: NA; cdr3_length: 13; j_call: TRBJ1-1; clone_size: few; v_call: TRBV19; cdr3_aa: CASSPRGGPEAFF; cdr3_nt: TGTGCCAGTAGTCCCCGGGGAGGCCCGGAAGCTTTCTTT
d_call: NA; cdr3_length: 13; j_call: TRBJ1-1; clone_size: NA; v_call: TRBV7-9; cdr3_aa: CASSSGQNTEAFF; cdr3_nt: TGTGCCAGCAGCTCGGGACAGAACACTGAAGCTTTCTTT
d_call: TRBD1; cdr3_length: 13; j_call: TRBJ2-7; clone_size: NA; v_call: TRBV2; cdr3_aa: CAGQRDRAYEQYF; cdr3_nt: TGTGCCGGCCAAAGGGACAGAGCCTACGAGCAGTACTTC
d_call: TRBD1; cdr3_length: 13; j_call: TRBJ1-2; clone_size: NA; v_call: TRBV27; cdr3_aa: CASSPGTGGDWTF; cdr3_nt: TGTGCCAGCAGTCCGGGGACAGGGGGCGACTGGACCTTC
d_call: TRBD1; cdr3_length: 17; j_call: TRBJ1-1; clone_size: NA; v_call: TRBV28; cdr3_aa: CASRTPGQSIMNTEAFF; cdr3_nt: TGTGCCAGCAGGACCCCGGGACAGAGCATCATGAACACTGAAGCTTTCTTT
d_call: NA; cdr3_length: 14; j_call: TRBJ2-7; clone_size: NA; v_call: TRBV7-8; cdr3_aa: CASSPVRTTYEQYF; cdr3_nt: TGTGCCAGCAGCCCCGTCCGGACGACCTACGAGCAGTACTTC